This T cell receptor beta chain was identified during a study of T-cell reconstitution after alpha-beta-depleted transplantation in children. Unique molecular identifiers were built into the TCRbeta library. TCRdb reprocessed the PCR reads with MiXCR, giving one entry per CDR3 protein. This sample has over 200,000 distinct CDR3 sequences, with about 15% found just once. The CDR3 runs 12 residues. Germline V gene data show CDR1 as SNHLY and CDR2 as FYNNEI. The J segment lost 10 bases and the V segment lost 6 bases, leaving 5 bases of the junction unmatched. This TCR derives from a male patient aged 2 to 9 who had a stem cell transplant for acute lymphoblastic leukemia, so the T cells may come from the graft donor. Specimen: PBMCs, mostly from graft donor cells, collected 360 days after TCRalphabeta/CD19-depleted stem cell transplant. This chain links TRBV2 with TRBJ2-4; 8 bases are shared with TRBD1. The CDR3 loop reads CASRDRESIQYF. CDR3 in DNA: TGTGCCAGCAGGGACAGGGAATCGATTCAGTACTTC. Full variable domain (outside the CDR3, taken from reference TRBV2 and TRBJ2-4): EPEVTQTPSHQVTQMGQEVILRCVPISNHLYFYWYRQILGQKVEFLVSFYNNEISEKSEIFDDQFSVERPDGSNFTLKIRSTKLEDSAMYFCASRDRESIQYFGAGTRLSVL.